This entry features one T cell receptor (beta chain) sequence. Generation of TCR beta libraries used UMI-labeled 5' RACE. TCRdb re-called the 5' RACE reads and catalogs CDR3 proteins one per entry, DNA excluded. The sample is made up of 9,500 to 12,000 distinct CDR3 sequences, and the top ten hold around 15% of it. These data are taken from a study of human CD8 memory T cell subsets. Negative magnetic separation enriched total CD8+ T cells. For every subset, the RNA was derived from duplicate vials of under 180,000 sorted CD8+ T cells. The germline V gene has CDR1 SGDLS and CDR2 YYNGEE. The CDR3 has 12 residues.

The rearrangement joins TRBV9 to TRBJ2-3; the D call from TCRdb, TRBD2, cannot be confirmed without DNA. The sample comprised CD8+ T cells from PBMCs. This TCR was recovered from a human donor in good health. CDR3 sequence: CASSVEGDTQYF.